These 10 T cell receptor beta chains share one sample of origin, sequenced in a study of CD4 T cells in relation to SARS-CoV-2 and coronaviruses. These receptors lack a known antigen. CD4+ T cells from unexposed donors were obtained before the COVID-19 pandemic (2011-2018). The cells were cultured for less than twelve days before CD4+ T cells were isolated. Method: immunoSEQ multiplex PCR; TCRdb's copy keeps in-frame clones and lacks some. The data hold 18,000 or so clones, with approximately 77% observed a single time. The sample was CD4+ T cells from PBMCs, cultured in vitro. The receptor source for this set is a human donor in good health.

J is TRBJ2-3 and V is TRBV7-3; D not resolved. CDR3 length: 13 amino acids. Germline V CDR1 and CDR2: SGHTA, FQGTGA. Deletions cut 5 bases from V and 2 bases from J, with 8 bases between. The CDR3 DNA is TGTGCCAGCAGCCCAGAGTTCACAGATACGCAGTATTTT. This codes for CASSPEFTDTQYF. The full variable domain, completed using reference TRBV7-3 and TRBJ2-3, is GAGVSQTPSNKVTEKGKYVELRCDPISGHTALYWYRQSLGQGPEFLIYFQGTGAADDSGLPNDRFFAVRPEGSVSTLKIQRTERGDSAVYLCASSPEFTDTQYFGPGTRLTVL.

The chain recombines TRBV28 with TRBJ2-7, with a possible D match to TRBD2 (6 bases). The V end was cut by 10 bases, the J end by 2 bases, with 21 bases between. Germline CDR1 MDHEN, CDR2 SYDVKM. The CDR3 is 15 amino acids. The CDR3 reads CATTPTSRRTYEQYF. The CDR3 DNA sequence: TGTGCCACCACCCCAACTAGCCGCAGAACCTACGAGCAGTACTTC.

In DNA, the CDR3 is TGTGCCAGCAGCCTCGTGGGTGTTAGCTCCTACAATGAGCAGTTCTTC. Residues: CASSLVGVSSYNEQFF. This chain joins TRBV3-1 (or the pseudogene TRBV3-2) and TRBJ2-1; D unresolved. Deletions cut 4 bases from V and 0 bases from J, with 13 bases between. CDR1 and CDR2 (germline): LGHDT, YNNKEL (reference sequence). This CDR3 contains 16 residues.

The chain carries TRBV11-3 and TRBJ2-5; 7 positions agree with TRBD1. The V gene's germline CDR1 is SGHNT and CDR2 YENEEA. The V and J ends lost 4 bases and 4 bases, in that order; junction bases with no gene match: 6. This CDR3 spans 14 amino acids. CDR3 amino acids: CASSSGQFGETQYF. DNA of the CDR3: TGTGCCAGCAGCTCGGGACAGTTTGGAGAGACCCAGTACTTC. Based on the CDR3 plus reference TRBV11-3 and TRBJ2-5, the full variable domain is EAGVVQSPRYKIIEKKQPVAFWCNPISGHNTLYWYLQNLGQGPELLIRYENEEAVDDSQLPKDRFSAERLKGVDSTLKIQPAELGDSAVYLCASSSGQFGETQYFGPGTRLLVL.

In this sample, this clone turned up once. V and J are TRBV29-1 and TRBJ2-7; D is undetermined. Germline V CDR1 and CDR2: SQVTM, ANQGSEA. The ends were cut back, 7 bases at V and 5 bases at J, with 12 bases in the middle. The CDR3 is 11 residues long. The CDR3 bases are TGCAGCGGCACGTCTCGGGACGAGCAGTACTTC. Protein: CSGTSRDEQYF.

The chain joins TRBV10-3 to TRBJ2-1, with 8 bases lining up with TRBD1. This CDR3 comprises 14 residues. Germline CDR1 reads ENHRY; CDR2 reads SYGVKD. The ends lost 8 bases at V and 4 bases at J; junction bases unmatched: 7. CDR3 sequence: CAIAGQGLYNEQFF. The CDR3 nucleotides are TGTGCCATCGCCGGACAGGGACTGTACAATGAGCAGTTCTTC.

The J gene is TRBJ1-2, the V gene TRBV2; 11 bases are shared with TRBD1. V shed 5 bases, J shed 4 bases, and the junction held 12 bases outside the gene matches. The CDR3 is made up of 17 amino acids. Germline lookup yields CDR1 SNHLY and CDR2 FYNNEI. Written as DNA, the CDR3 is TGTGCCAGCAGTTTTTTCAACCGGGACAGGGGGACCTATGGCTACACCTTC. The encoded protein is CASSFFNRDRGTYGYTF.

V and J are TRBV19 and TRBJ2-1; 8 nucleotides line up with TRBD2. CDR1 is LNHDA and CDR2 is SQIVND in the germline V gene (reference sequence). The CDR3 length is 16 residues. The V segment lost 10 bases and the J segment 3 bases; nucleotides outside the gene matches: 14. CDR3 loop: CATQTSENYIYNEQFF. In DNA form, the CDR3 reads TGTGCCACCCAGACTAGCGAGAACTATATCTACAATGAGCAGTTCTTC.

The genes are TRBV28 and TRBJ2-1; TRBD2 matches at 10 bases. CDR1 MDHEN and CDR2 SYDVKM come from the germline V gene. The CDR3 contains 14 residues. V trimming: 4 bases; J trimming: 4 bases; junction bases outside the gene matches: 1. Here the CDR3 reads CASSSSGSYNEQFF. The CDR3 DNA reads TGTGCCAGCAGTTCTAGCGGGAGTTACAATGAGCAGTTCTTC.

The V gene is TRBV3-1 (or the pseudogene TRBV3-2), the J gene TRBJ1-6, with 8 nucleotides matching TRBD1. This CDR3 spans 15 amino acids. V trimming: 1 base; J trimming: 4 bases; junction bases outside the gene matches: 0. The germline gives CDR1 LGHDT, CDR2 YNNKEL (reference sequence). The CDR3 sequence: CASSQGTGYNSPLHF. CDR3 bases: TGTGCCAGCAGCCAAGGGACAGGGTATAATTCACCCCTCCACTTT.